The 16 T cell receptor beta chains given below trace back to one sample, sequenced in a study of blood T cell repertoires in COVID-19. This table comes from immunoSEQ multiplex PCR, and its TCRdb copy is limited to in-frame clones, with some not included. The sample has hundreds of thousands of clones, about nine tenths seen once. Specimen: peripheral blood. The receptors come from a woman aged 25 to 39 with active or convalescent COVID-19.

The chain links TRBV6-5 to TRBJ2-1; 7 bases fit TRBD2. With V trimmed by 2 bases and J by 8 bases, 9 bases remained unmatched. The CDR3 has 15 residues. From germline, CDR1 is MNHEY and CDR2 SVGAGI. The CDR3 region is CASSYVGGLLDEQFF. CDR3 DNA sequence: TGTGCCAGCAGTTACGTGGGAGGGTTATTGGATGAGCAGTTCTTC.

The CDR3, as DNA: TGTGCTAGTGGTTTGGCGGCAGGGCTAAGGACTGAAGCTTTCTTT. This sequence encodes CASGLAAGLRTEAFF. This chain links TRBV12-5 with TRBJ1-1, with D possibly matching TRBD1 (5 bases). CDR3 length equals 15 residues. V shed 1 base and J shed 5 bases, with 14 bases lying between them. Germline V gene data show CDR1 as LGHNT and CDR2 as FRNRAP. Based on the CDR3 plus reference TRBV12-5 and TRBJ1-1, the full variable domain is DARVTQTPRHKVTEMGQEVTMRCQPILGHNTVFWYRQTMMQGLELLAYFRNRAPLDDSGMPKDRFSAEMPDATLATLKIQPSEPRDSAVYFCASGLAAGLRTEAFFGQGTRLTVV.

This clone showed up just once. V gene TRBV7-7 combines with J gene TRBJ2-2, with 9 bases that match TRBD2. The length of the CDR3 is 15 residues. CDR1 is SSHAT and CDR2 is FNYEAQ in the germline V gene (reference sequence). Trimming cost V 5 bases and J 2 bases; bases outside gene matches: 3. The CDR3 DNA follows: TGTGCCAGCAGCAGGACTAGCGAAAACACCGGGGAGCTGTTTTTT. This codes for CASSRTSENTGELFF.

The chain carries TRBV9 and TRBJ2-1; 8 nucleotides agree with TRBD2. The trim removed 3 bases at V and 4 bases at J, leaving 6 bases unmatched. In germline, CDR1 is SGDLS, CDR2 YYNGEE. The CDR3 length is 15 residues. CDR3 nucleotide sequence: TGTGCCAGCAGCGCAAGACTAGCGTTGTACAATGAGCAGTTCTTC. Translation: CASSARLALYNEQFF.

The V and J genes are TRBV2 and TRBJ2-1; TRBD2 agrees at 11 bases. The germline gives CDR1 SNHLY, CDR2 FYNNEI. Germline trimming cut 1 base from V and 5 bases from J; bases unmatched to any gene: 1. The CDR3 spans 15 residues. As DNA, the CDR3 is TGTGCCAGCAGTGAAGGACTAGCGGGAAACAATGAGCAGTTCTTC. Its translation: CASSEGLAGNNEQFF.

The rearrangement uses TRBV7-2 and TRBJ1-2; D remains unclear. Germline values: CDR1 SGHTA, CDR2 FQGNSA. The CDR3 runs to 13 residues. V was cut by 5 bases and J by 2 bases, with 9 bases left in between. CDR3 sequence (DNA): TGTGCCAGCAGCCAGACCGGGAACTATGGCTACACCTTC. This codes for CASSQTGNYGYTF.

The chain uses TRBV18 and TRBJ1-4, with D unclear. Between the trimmed V and J ends, which lost 6 bases and 0 bases, there was a span of 11 bases. Germline V gene sequence: CDR1 KGHSH, CDR2 LQKENI. This CDR3 has 15 residues. CDR3 sequence (DNA): TGTGCCAGCTCCCCAGAGATGACAACTAATGAAAAACTGTTTTTT. It yields the protein CASSPEMTTNEKLFF.

The rearrangement links TRBV28 to TRBJ1-4; D uncertain. V was cut by 3 bases and J by 4 bases, with 9 bases left in between. The germline CDR1 and CDR2 sequences are MDHEN and SYDVKM. This CDR3 is 14 amino acids long. The CDR3 sequence is CASSLPQFNEKLFF. The DNA for the CDR3 is TGTGCCAGCAGTTTGCCACAGTTTAATGAAAAACTGTTTTTT.

This sequence joins TRBV27 and TRBJ2-1; weak D call: TRBD1 (5 bases). The CDR3 is 13 residues long. Looked up from germline, CDR1 is MNHEY and CDR2 is SMNVEV (reference sequence). The V and J ends lost 2 bases and 6 bases respectively, with 8 bases between them. CDR3: CASSLQGSNEQFF. CDR3 nucleotides: TGTGCCAGCAGTTTACAGGGTAGCAATGAGCAGTTCTTC.

The chain is built from TRBV6-2 or TRBV6-3 and TRBJ1-4, with TRBD1 matching 7 bases. This CDR3 has 16 amino acids. Trimming cost V 5 bases and J 6 bases; bases outside gene matches: 12. Germline CDR1 is MNHEY and CDR2 is SVGEGT. CDR3 protein: CASSTSHRGSYEKLFF. The CDR3 DNA reads as TGTGCCAGCAGTACCTCTCACAGGGGTTCCTATGAAAAACTGTTTTTT.

V and J are TRBV5-6 and TRBJ1-5, with D perhaps TRBD1 (6 bases). CDR3 size: 15 residues. The germline V gene encodes CDR1 SGHDT and CDR2 YYEEEE. V was cut by 1 base and J by 9 bases, with 17 bases left in between. CDR3 sequence reads: CASSLYLAGVPPQHF. The CDR3 bases are TGTGCCAGCAGCTTGTATTTGGCAGGGGTTCCGCCCCAGCATTTT.

The chain uses TRBV6-5 and TRBJ1-3, with TRBD1 matching 7 bases. The CDR3 is made up of 14 amino acids. Germline CDR1 MNHEY, CDR2 SVGAGI. With 6 bases clipped from V and 0 bases from J, the junction kept 2 bases outside the gene matches. This CDR3 is CASRDRSSGNTIYF. CDR3 sequence (DNA): TGTGCCAGCAGGGACAGGAGCTCTGGAAACACCATATATTTT.

The chain links TRBV6-5 to TRBJ2-7; the D gene is possibly TRBD1 (5 bases). The CDR3 contains 15 residues. The germline V gene encodes CDR1 MNHEY and CDR2 SVGAGI. V was cut by 2 bases and J by 0 bases, with 11 bases left in between. The DNA of the CDR3 is TGTGCCAGCAGTTACCTCAGGGAAAGCTCCTACGAGCAGTACTTC. Its protein product is CASSYLRESSYEQYF.

This clone has just a few counts. This sequence joins TRBV20-1 and TRBJ1-3; 9 nucleotides agree with TRBD1. The germline gives CDR1 DFQATT, CDR2 SNEGSKA (reference sequence). The CDR3 runs to 16 residues. With 3 bases clipped from V and 4 bases from J, the junction kept 10 bases outside the gene matches. CDR3 in amino acids: CSASDRRDRVGNTIYF. CDR3 coding DNA: TGCAGTGCTAGTGACCGCCGGGACAGGGTAGGAAACACCATATATTTT.

This clone was recorded once. This chain joins TRBV5-4 and TRBJ1-6; 10 nucleotides match TRBD1. Losses at the gene ends were 8 bases for V and 4 bases for J; bases not matched to a gene: 3. This CDR3 has 14 amino acids. Germline CDR1 reads SGHNT; CDR2 reads YYREEE (reference sequence). CDR3 sequence (DNA): TGTGCCAGTGGACAGGGGGGTTATAATTCACCCCTCCACTTT. Translation gives CASGQGGYNSPLHF.

The chain combines TRBV15 with TRBJ2-3; TRBD2 matches 11 bases. Germline lookup yields CDR1 LNHNV and CDR2 YYDKDF (reference sequence). The V segment lost 0 bases and the J segment 2 bases; nucleotides outside the gene matches: 16. The CDR3 consists of 21 residues. CDR3 in amino acids: CATSRDGPSGGTLRPTDTQYF. DNA of the CDR3: TGTGCCACCAGCAGAGATGGGCCTAGCGGGGGGACCCTCAGACCCACAGATACGCAGTATTTT. Together with reference TRBV15 and TRBJ2-3, the CDR3 gives the full variable domain: DAMVIQNPRYQVTQFGKPVTLSCSQTLNHNVMYWYQQKSSQAPKLLFHYYDKDFNNEADTPDNFQSRRPNTSFCFLDIRSPGLGDTAMYLCATSRDGPSGGTLRPTDTQYFGPGTRLTVL.